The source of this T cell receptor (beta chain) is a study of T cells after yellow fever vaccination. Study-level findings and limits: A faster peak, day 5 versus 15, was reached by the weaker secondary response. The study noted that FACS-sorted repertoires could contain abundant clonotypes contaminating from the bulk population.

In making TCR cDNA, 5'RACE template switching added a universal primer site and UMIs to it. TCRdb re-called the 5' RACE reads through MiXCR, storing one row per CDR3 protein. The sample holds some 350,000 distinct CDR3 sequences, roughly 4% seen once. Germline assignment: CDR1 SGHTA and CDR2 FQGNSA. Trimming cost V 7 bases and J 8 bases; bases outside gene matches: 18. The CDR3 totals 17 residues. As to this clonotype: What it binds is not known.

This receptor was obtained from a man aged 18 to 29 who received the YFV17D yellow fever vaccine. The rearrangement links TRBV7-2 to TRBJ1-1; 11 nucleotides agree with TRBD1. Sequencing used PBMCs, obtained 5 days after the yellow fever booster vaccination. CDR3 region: CASIPQPPGQGGGEAFF. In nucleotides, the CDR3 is TGTGCCAGCATTCCCCAGCCGCCGGGACAGGGGGGCGGGGAAGCTTTCTTT.